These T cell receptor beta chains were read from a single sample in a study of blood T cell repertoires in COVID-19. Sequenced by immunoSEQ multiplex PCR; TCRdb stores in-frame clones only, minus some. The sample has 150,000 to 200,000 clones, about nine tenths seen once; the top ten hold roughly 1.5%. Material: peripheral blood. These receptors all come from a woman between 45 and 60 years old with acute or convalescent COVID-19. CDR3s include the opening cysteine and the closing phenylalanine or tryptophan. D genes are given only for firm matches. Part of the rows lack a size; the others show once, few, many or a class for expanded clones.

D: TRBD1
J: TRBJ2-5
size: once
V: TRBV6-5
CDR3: CASRRDSRYQETQYF
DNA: TGTGCTAGCCGACGGGACAGTCGGTACCAAGAGACCCAGTACTTC

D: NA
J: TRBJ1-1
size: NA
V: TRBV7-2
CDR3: CASSLKSRDLGVVDTEAFF
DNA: TGTGCCAGCAGCTTGAAATCCCGGGACTTGGGTGTCGTCGACACTGAAGCTTTCTTT

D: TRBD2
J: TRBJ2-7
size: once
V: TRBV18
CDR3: CASSPLAGVYEQYF
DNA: TGTGCCAGCTCACCACTAGCGGGAGTGTACGAGCAGTACTTC

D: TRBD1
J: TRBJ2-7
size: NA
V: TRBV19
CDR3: CASTLGQGAYEQYF
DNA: TGTGCCAGTACCTTGGGACAGGGTGCCTACGAGCAGTACTTC

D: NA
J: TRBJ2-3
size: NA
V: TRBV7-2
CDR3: CASSSNRVPADTQYF
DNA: TGTGCCAGCAGCTCCAACAGGGTCCCGGCGGATACGCAGTATTTT

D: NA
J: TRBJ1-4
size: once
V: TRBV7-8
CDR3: CASSLAFSGINEKLFF
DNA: TGTGCCAGCAGCTTAGCCTTCTCCGGGATTAATGAAAAACTGTTTTTT

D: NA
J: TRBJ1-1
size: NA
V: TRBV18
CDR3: CASSPRQANTEAFF
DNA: TGTGCCAGCTCCCCTCGACAGGCGAACACTGAAGCTTTCTTT

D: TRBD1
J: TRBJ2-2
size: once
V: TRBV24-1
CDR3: CATSEGGQNTGELFF
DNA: TGTGCCACCAGTGAAGGGGGCCAAAACACCGGGGAGCTGTTTTTT

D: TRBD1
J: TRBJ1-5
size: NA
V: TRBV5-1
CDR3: CASSLSEGGGNQPQHF
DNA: TGCGCCAGCAGCCTAAGTGAAGGGGGCGGCAATCAGCCCCAGCATTTT

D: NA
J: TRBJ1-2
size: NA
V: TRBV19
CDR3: CASSTDRAFRGGYTF
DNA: TGTGCCAGTAGTACCGACAGAGCCTTTAGGGGTGGCTACACCTTC

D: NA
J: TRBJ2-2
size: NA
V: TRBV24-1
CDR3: CATRGAYNTGELFF
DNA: TGTGCCACCAGGGGCGCTTATAACACCGGGGAGCTGTTTTTT

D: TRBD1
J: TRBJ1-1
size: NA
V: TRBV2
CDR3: CASSNLDRGNTEAFF
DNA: TGTGCCAGCAGCAACCTGGACAGGGGGAACACTGAAGCTTTCTTT

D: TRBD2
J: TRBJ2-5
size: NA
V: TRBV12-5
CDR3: CASGRTSRPGEETQYF
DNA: TGTGCTAGTGGCCGGACTAGTCGCCCTGGGGAGGAGACCCAGTACTTC

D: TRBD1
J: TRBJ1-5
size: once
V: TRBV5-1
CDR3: CASSPGQGAFNQPQHF
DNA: TGCGCCAGCAGCCCGGGACAGGGGGCATTCAATCAGCCCCAGCATTTT

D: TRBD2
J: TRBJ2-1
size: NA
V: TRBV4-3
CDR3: CASSPDERGVNEQFF
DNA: TGCGCCAGCAGCCCTGATGAGCGGGGGGTCAATGAGCAGTTCTTC

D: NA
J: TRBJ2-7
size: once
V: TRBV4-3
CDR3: CASSQGTGYEQYF
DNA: TGCGCCAGCAGCCAAGGGACTGGCTACGAGCAGTACTTC

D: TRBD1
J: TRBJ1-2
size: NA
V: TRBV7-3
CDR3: CASSPSGQGVDYGYTF
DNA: TGTGCCAGCAGCCCCTCAGGACAGGGAGTGGACTATGGCTACACCTTC

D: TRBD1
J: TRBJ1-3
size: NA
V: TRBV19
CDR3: CASSTGGGGNTIYF
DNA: TGTGCCAGTAGTACAGGGGGAGGTGGAAACACCATATATTTT

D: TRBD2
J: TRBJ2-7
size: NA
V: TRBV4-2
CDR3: CASSLEESGGFPYEQYF
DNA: TGTGCCAGCAGCCTGGAGGAAAGCGGGGGGTTCCCCTACGAGCAGTACTTC

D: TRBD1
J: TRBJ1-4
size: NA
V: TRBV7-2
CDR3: CASSRDRGVKLFF
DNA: TGTGCCAGCAGCCGGGACAGGGGCGTAAAACTGTTTTTT

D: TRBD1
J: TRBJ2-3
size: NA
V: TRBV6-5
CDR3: CASSYPDRGVNTQYF
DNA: TGTGCCAGCAGTTACCCGGACAGGGGTGTAAATACGCAGTATTTT

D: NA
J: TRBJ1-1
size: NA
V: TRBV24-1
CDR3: CATRKSGQPNTEAFF
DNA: TGTGCCACCAGAAAGAGCGGACAGCCGAACACTGAAGCTTTCTTT

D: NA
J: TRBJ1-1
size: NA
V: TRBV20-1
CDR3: CSAKPGTEAFF
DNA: TGCAGTGCTAAGCCGGGGACTGAAGCTTTCTTT

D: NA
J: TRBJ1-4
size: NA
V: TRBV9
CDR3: CASSTGTVGSEKLFF
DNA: TGTGCCAGCAGCACAGGGACGGTCGGGTCTGAAAAACTGTTTTTT

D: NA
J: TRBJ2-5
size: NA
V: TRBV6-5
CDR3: CASSSQETQYF
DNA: TGTGCCAGCAGTTCACAAGAGACCCAGTACTTC

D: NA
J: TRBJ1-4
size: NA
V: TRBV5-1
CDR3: CASSLGTPGGEKLFF
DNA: TGCGCCAGCAGCTTGGGGACTCCTGGTGGCGAAAAACTGTTTTTT

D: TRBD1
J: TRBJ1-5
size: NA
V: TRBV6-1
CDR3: CASRTGTAINQPQHF
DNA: TGTGCCAGCAGAACCGGGACAGCCATCAATCAGCCCCAGCATTTT

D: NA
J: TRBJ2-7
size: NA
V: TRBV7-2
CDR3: CASSFHTEGEQYF
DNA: TGTGCCAGCAGCTTTCATACAGAAGGCGAGCAGTACTTC

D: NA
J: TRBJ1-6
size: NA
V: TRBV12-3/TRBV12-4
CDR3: CASSLGSNSPLHF
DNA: TGTGCCAGCAGTTTAGGCAGTAATTCACCCCTCCACTTT

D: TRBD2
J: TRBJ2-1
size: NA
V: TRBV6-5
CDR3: CASSLTSGGYNEQFF
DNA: TGTGCCAGCAGTTTGACTAGCGGGGGGTACAATGAGCAGTTCTTC

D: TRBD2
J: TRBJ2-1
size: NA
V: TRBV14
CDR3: CASSQDWGGQFF
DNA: TGTGCCAGCAGCCAAGATTGGGGGGGGCAGTTCTTC

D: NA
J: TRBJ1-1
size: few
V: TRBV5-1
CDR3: CASSLRQNTEAFF
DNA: TGCGCCAGCAGCCTCCGACAGAACACTGAAGCTTTCTTT

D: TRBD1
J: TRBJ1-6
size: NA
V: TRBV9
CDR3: CASSAGGGRNSPLHF
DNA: TGTGCCAGCAGCGCAGGGGGCGGACGCAATTCACCCCTCCACTTT

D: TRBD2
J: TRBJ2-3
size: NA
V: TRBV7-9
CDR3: CASSSGLAGETDTQYF
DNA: TGTGCCAGCAGCTCAGGACTAGCGGGGGAAACAGATACGCAGTATTTT

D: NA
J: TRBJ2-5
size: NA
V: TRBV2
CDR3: CASSWDYQETQYF
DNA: TGTGCCAGCAGTTGGGACTACCAAGAGACCCAGTACTTC

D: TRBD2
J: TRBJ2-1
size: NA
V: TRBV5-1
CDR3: CASSETSGGYNEQFF
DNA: TGCGCCAGCAGCGAGACTAGCGGGGGGTACAATGAGCAGTTCTTC

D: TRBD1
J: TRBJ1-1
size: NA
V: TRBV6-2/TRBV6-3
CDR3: CASSYHTGGPTEAFF
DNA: TGTGCCAGCAGTTACCACACAGGGGGGCCCACTGAAGCTTTCTTT

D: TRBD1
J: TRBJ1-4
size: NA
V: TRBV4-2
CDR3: CASSQPGQGSEKLFF
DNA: TGTGCCAGCAGCCAACCGGGACAGGGTAGTGAAAAACTGTTTTTT

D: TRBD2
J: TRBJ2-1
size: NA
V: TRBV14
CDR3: CASSQSTLLAGGPNEQFF
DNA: TGTGCCAGCAGCCAGTCCACCTTACTAGCGGGGGGGCCCAATGAGCAGTTCTTC

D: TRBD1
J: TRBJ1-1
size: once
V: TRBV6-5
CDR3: CASRDYRGNTEAFF
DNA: TGTGCCAGCAGAGACTACAGGGGGAACACTGAAGCTTTCTTT

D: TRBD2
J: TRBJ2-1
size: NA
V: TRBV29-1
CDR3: CSALKGLAHDEQFF
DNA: TGCAGCGCCCTAAAAGGACTAGCGCACGATGAGCAGTTCTTC